The 7 T cell receptor beta chains below all came from one sample that was sequenced in a study of T cell responses to AZD1222 COVID-19 vaccine. TCRdb's copy holds only in-frame clones and misses some; the assay was immunoSEQ multiplex PCR. The table includes roughly 84,000 clones, about 85% detected once. This material consisted of peripheral blood, taken on day 0 of AZD1222 vaccination. The receptors were gathered from an adult in good health.

This chain links TRBV3-1 (or the pseudogene TRBV3-2) with TRBJ2-1, with 12 bases lining up with TRBD2. The CDR3 extends over 18 amino acids. Germline CDR1 reads LGHDT; CDR2 reads YNNKEL (reference sequence). V lost 7 bases, J lost 1 base, and 11 bases stayed unmatched. The CDR3 protein is CASTPKLAGGRSYNEQFF. The CDR3 nucleotides read TGTGCCAGCACCCCAAAACTAGCGGGGGGAAGGTCCTACAATGAGCAGTTCTTC.

The CDR3 loop is CASSPTSVNEQFF. The CDR3 bases are TGTGCCAGCAGCCCAACCTCTGTAAATGAGCAGTTCTTC. The V and J genes are TRBV7-3 and TRBJ2-1; no clear D. CDR3 size: 13 residues. Deletions cut 5 bases from V and 7 bases from J, with 12 bases between. The germline gives CDR1 SGHTA, CDR2 FQGTGA.

A note on this clone: The junction and the germline gene differ at one end; a read error may be behind it. This chain links TRBV7-7 with TRBJ2-3, with 9 bases matching TRBD2. This CDR3 has 15 amino acids. CDR1 is SSHAT, CDR2 FNYEAQ, per germline (reference sequence). The CDR3 nucleotides are TGTGCTAGCAGCTTAGGTGGAGCGGGAGGCGATACGCAGTATTTT. Protein: CASSLGGAGGDTQYF.

The V call is TRBV5-4, the J call TRBJ2-7; possible D gene TRBD2, 5 bases. The V and J ends lost 4 bases and 4 bases respectively, with 18 bases between them. The V gene's germline CDR1 is SGHNT and CDR2 YYREEE (reference sequence). The CDR3 covers 15 residues. The CDR3 region is CASSRPLGGTYEQYF. As DNA, the CDR3 is TGTGCCAGCAGCCGCCCCCTTGGAGGCACTTACGAGCAGTACTTC. The whole variable domain, filled in from reference TRBV5-4 and TRBJ2-7, reads ETGVTQSPTHLIKTRGQQVTLRCSSQSGHNTVSWYQQALGQGPQFIFQYYREEENGRGNFPPRFSGLQFPNYSSELNVNALELDDSALYLCASSRPLGGTYEQYFGPGTRLTVT.

J is TRBJ2-1 and V is TRBV2; 9 bases fit TRBD1. The CDR3 totals 14 residues. Losses at the gene ends were 6 bases for V and 8 bases for J; bases not matched to a gene: 8. Germline CDR1 SNHLY, CDR2 FYNNEI. DNA of the CDR3: TGTGCCAGCAGGGCCGGGACAGGGAATTATGAGCAGTTCTTC. This translates into CASRAGTGNYEQFF.

This chain uses TRBV9 with TRBJ2-7; 10 nucleotides agree with TRBD1. The CDR3 sequence is 15 residues long. Per germline, CDR1 SGDLS and CDR2 YYNGEE. V shed 3 bases, J shed 6 bases, and the junction held 9 bases outside the gene matches. CDR3 in DNA: TGTGCCAGCAGCGCATCTCGACAGGGGGCCGGCGAGCAGTACTTC. This gives the protein CASSASRQGAGEQYF.

For the CDR3, the DNA is TGTGCCAGCTCACCACCTACAGGGCTTGGGACGGACGAGCAGTACTTC. This codes for CASSPPTGLGTDEQYF. J is TRBJ2-7 and V is TRBV18, with a possible D match to TRBD1 (6 bases). This CDR3 contains 16 residues. Germline V gene data show CDR1 as KGHSH and CDR2 as LQKENI. The V gene lost 0 bases and the J gene lost 5 bases, with 17 bases spanning the gap.